The clone carrying this T cell receptor beta chain was seen a handful of times. The antigen is unknown. CDR3 length: 15 residues. V lost 5 bases and J lost 1, with 12 bases in between. The V gene's germline CDR1 is ENHRY and CDR2 SYGVKD. The sample originates from a study of cytomegalovirus exposure and HLA in healthy donors. Broader study findings: The authors confirmed in vitro that three CMV-associated chains were specific for CMV antigens. A later analysis associated 15,000 or so TCR beta sequences with HLA alleles at a 0.05 false discovery rate.

PCR involved 60 Vbeta and 13 Jbeta primers. The table came from immunoSEQ multiplex PCR; TCRdb's copy has only in-frame clones and leaves some out. The table has roughly 150,000 clones, 77% seen once. The sequencing input was PBMCs. The TCR sequence derives from a male donor in good health and CMV-seronegative. V gene TRBV10-3 combines with J gene TRBJ1-5; D uncertain. CDR3 amino acids: CAISREGLSNQPQHF. CDR3 nucleotide sequence: TGTGCCATCAGTCGGGAGGGATTAAGCAATCAGCCCCAGCATTTT.